A single sample gave rise to the 31 T cell receptor beta chains below, sequenced in a study of blood T cell repertoires in COVID-19. Only in-frame clones appear in the TCRdb table, and some are missing; sequencing was by immunoSEQ multiplex PCR. Counted here are about 170,000 clones, 85% occurring once; the ten biggest clones make up over 7%. The sample consisted of peripheral blood. These receptors all stem from a woman older than 75 with COVID-19, enrolled during active disease.

The table lists this clone with a few counts. V is TRBV4-1 and J is TRBJ2-2, with TRBD2 matching over 8 bases. The CDR3 covers 15 residues. With V trimmed by 4 bases and J by 5 bases, 6 bases remained unmatched. Germline CDR1 reads MGHRA; CDR2 reads YSYEKL. The CDR3 coding sequence is TGCGCCAGCAGCCCAAGCGGGGGTGGGACCGGGGAGCTGTTTTTT. It yields the protein CASSPSGGGTGELFF.

The chain combines TRBV5-6 with TRBJ2-6; no clear D gene. The germline V gene has CDR1 SGHDT and CDR2 YYEEEE. The CDR3 spans 17 residues. V was shortened by 4 bases and J by 0 bases, with 14 bases between the two germline ends. The CDR3 here is CASSPGSAASGANVLTF. In DNA form, the CDR3 reads TGTGCCAGCAGCCCGGGTTCGGCAGCCTCTGGGGCCAACGTCCTGACTTTC.

The genes are TRBV3-1 (or the pseudogene TRBV3-2) and TRBJ2-3, with D maybe TRBD1 (5 bases). The CDR3 is 15 residues long. Per germline, CDR1 LGHDT and CDR2 YNNKEL (reference sequence). V lost 0 bases and J 2 bases, leaving 9 bases between the germline ends. CDR3 in DNA: TGTGCCAGCAGCCAAGATCCAGGGCACACAGATACGCAGTATTTT. This codes for CASSQDPGHTDTQYF.

This clone showed up just a few times. The V and J genes are TRBV19 and TRBJ1-4; no definite D call. This CDR3 comprises 16 residues. V lost 4 bases to trimming and J lost 8 bases, with 20 bases between them. Germline V gene data show CDR1 as LNHDA and CDR2 as SQIVND (reference sequence). CDR3 sequence: CASSTLRDTASEKLFF. CDR3 nucleotides: TGTGCCAGTAGTACATTGAGGGATACCGCCAGCGAAAAACTGTTTTTT.

The V gene is TRBV5-1, the J gene TRBJ1-6; D perhaps matches TRBD1 (6 bases). The CDR3 spans 15 residues. In germline, CDR1 is SGHRS, CDR2 YFSETQ. Trimming took 0 bases from V and 11 from J, leaving 15 bases between them. The chain's CDR3 is CASSLAQGQQAPLHF. CDR3 bases: TGCGCCAGCAGCTTGGCCCAGGGGCAGCAAGCACCCCTCCACTTT. Combining the CDR3 with reference TRBV5-1 and TRBJ1-6 gives the whole variable domain KAGVTQTPRYLIKTRGQQVTLSCSPISGHRSVSWYQQTPGQGLQFLFEYFSETQRNKGNFPGRFSGRQFSNSRSEMNVSTLELGDSALYLCASSLAQGQQAPLHFGNGTRLTVT.

There are a few counts of this clone. This chain uses TRBV3-1 (or the pseudogene TRBV3-2) with TRBJ2-3, with a tentative D call TRBD2 (6 bases). V lost 4 bases and J 3 bases, leaving 17 bases between the germline ends. The length of the CDR3 is 16 residues. CDR1 LGHDT and CDR2 YNNKEL come from the germline V gene (reference sequence). Here the CDR3 reads CASSLRAGGGTDTQYF. CDR3 DNA: TGTGCCAGCAGCCTCCGAGCGGGTGGGGGAACAGATACGCAGTATTTT.

The chain carries TRBV5-1 and TRBJ1-1; D not resolved. The length of the CDR3 is 14 residues. V lost 3 bases and J lost 1, with 10 bases in between. Germline loops: CDR1 SGHRS, CDR2 YFSETQ. DNA of the CDR3: TGCGCCAGCAGCTCGACACATTCGAACACTGAAGCTTTCTTT. It is translated as CASSSTHSNTEAFF.

This sequence joins TRBV19 and TRBJ1-2, with D maybe TRBD1 (5 bases). This CDR3 region has 12 residues. V was cut by 8 bases and J by 3 bases, with 10 bases left in between. Looked up from germline, CDR1 is LNHDA and CDR2 is SQIVND (reference sequence). CDR3 amino acids: CASRQGDYGYTF. DNA for the CDR3: TGTGCCAGTCGGCAGGGCGACTATGGCTACACCTTC.

The V and J genes are TRBV24-1 and TRBJ2-3; 8 bases map to TRBD2. The CDR3 extends over 16 amino acids. The germline V gene has CDR1 KGHDR and CDR2 SFDVKD. Trimming took 3 bases from V and 2 from J; bases not matched to a gene: 6. The CDR3 spells CATSDPRGGTTDTQYF. CDR3 in DNA: TGTGCCACCAGTGATCCTCGGGGGGGGACCACAGATACGCAGTATTTT.

The V gene is TRBV3-1 (or the pseudogene TRBV3-2), the J gene TRBJ1-2; D gene uncertain. The length of the CDR3 is 11 residues. The V end was cut by 2 bases, the J end by 8 bases, with 6 bases between. Germline V gives CDR1 LGHDT, CDR2 YNNKEL (reference sequence). CDR3 in amino acids: CASSQLEGYTF. CDR3 DNA: TGTGCCAGCAGCCAACTGGAGGGCTACACCTTC.

The chain links TRBV18 to TRBJ2-1; TRBD2 aligns across 12 bases. The CDR3 loop spans 15 amino acids. J was trimmed by 6 bases and V by 0 bases; bases with no gene match: 0. From germline, CDR1 is KGHSH and CDR2 LQKENI. The CDR3 reads CASSPPGLAGNEQFF. The CDR3 nucleotides are TGTGCCAGCTCACCACCGGGACTAGCGGGCAATGAGCAGTTCTTC.

V and J are TRBV3-1 (or the pseudogene TRBV3-2) and TRBJ2-3; TRBD2 matches 8 bases. CDR1 and CDR2 (germline): LGHDT, YNNKEL (reference sequence). This CDR3 region has 12 residues. J lost 5 bases, V lost 6 bases, and 1 base had no gene match. For the CDR3, the DNA is TGTGCCAGCAGTCTAGCGGGAGATACGCAGTATTTT. It is translated as CASSLAGDTQYF.

The chain employs TRBV7-9 and TRBJ2-3, with 8 bases fitting TRBD2. Germline-derived CDR1 and CDR2 are SEHNR and FQNEAQ (reference sequence). There are 15 residues in the CDR3. Trimming cost V 2 bases and J 4 bases; bases outside gene matches: 5. CDR3 DNA: TGTGCCAGCAGCTTAACGGGGGGGTATGCAGATACGCAGTATTTT. It yields the protein CASSLTGGYADTQYF.

A few counts support this clone. The rearrangement links TRBV5-1 to TRBJ2-7, with D unresolved. Germline V gives CDR1 SGHRS, CDR2 YFSETQ. Trimming left V 7 bases short and J 2 bases short, with 16 bases between. The CDR3 sequence is 14 residues long. The CDR3, as DNA: TGCGCCAGCCGCCGGTTAACTCTAACCTACGAGCAGTACTTC. Its protein is CASRRLTLTYEQYF.

V is TRBV29-1 and J is TRBJ2-7; 10 bases fit TRBD1. The V gene end was trimmed by 7 bases and the J gene end by 4 bases; junction bases not matched to a gene: 7. Germline lookup yields CDR1 SQVTM and CDR2 ANQGSEA. The CDR3 length is 13 residues. Here the CDR3 reads CSASGTGDYEQYF. The DNA of the CDR3 is TGCAGCGCTTCCGGGACAGGGGATTACGAGCAGTACTTC.

The chain combines TRBV7-8 with TRBJ2-2; 7 bases line up with TRBD1. Germline CDR1 SGHVS, CDR2 FQNEAQ. The J segment lost 3 bases and the V segment lost 1 base, leaving 5 bases of the junction unmatched. There are 16 residues in the CDR3. The CDR3 reads CASSLEQGSYTGELFF. The CDR3 DNA reads as TGTGCCAGCAGCTTAGAACAGGGGAGTTACACCGGGGAGCTGTTTTTT.

The chain recombines TRBV19 with TRBJ1-1; 8 nucleotides align to TRBD1. CDR1 is LNHDA, CDR2 SQIVND, per germline (reference sequence). The V gene end was trimmed by 6 bases and the J gene end by 6 bases; junction bases not matched to a gene: 6. The CDR3 has 13 amino acids. CDR3 coding DNA: TGTGCCAGTAGCTCGACAGGGGCGGCTGAAGCTTTCTTT. Translating gives CASSSTGAAEAFF.

This chain links TRBV7-6 with TRBJ2-1; TRBD2 matches at 7 bases. The CDR3 extends over 16 amino acids. Trimming removed 1 base from V and 4 bases from J; junction bases left unmatched: 7. The V gene's germline CDR1 is SGHVS and CDR2 FNYEAQ. The CDR3 reads CASSLVGLADYNEQFF. As DNA, the CDR3 is TGTGCCAGCAGCTTAGTTGGTCTAGCGGATTACAATGAGCAGTTCTTC.

The genes are TRBV20-1 and TRBJ1-1; a possible D gene is TRBD1 (5 bases). Trimming cost V 6 bases and J 0 bases, with 17 bases left between them. Germline-derived CDR1 and CDR2 are DFQATT and SNEGSKA (reference sequence). The CDR3 sequence is 15 residues long. CDR3 in DNA: TGCAGTGCCAGTAAACGGACACCAATGAACACTGAAGCTTTCTTT. Translating it yields CSASKRTPMNTEAFF.

This chain links TRBV9 with TRBJ1-5; no clear D gene. The CDR3 extends over 14 amino acids. Germline CDR1 SGDLS, CDR2 YYNGEE. V lost 7 bases to trimming and J lost 0 bases, with 11 bases between them. CDR3 sequence: CASGEGYSNQPQHF. The CDR3 DNA follows: TGTGCCAGCGGGGAGGGCTATAGCAATCAGCCCCAGCATTTT.

The chain has TRBV6-5 and TRBJ2-6; no clear D gene. Germline CDR1 and CDR2: MNHEY and SVGAGI. With 4 bases removed from V and 0 bases from J, the gap between germline ends came to 4 bases. CDR3 size: 14 residues. CDR3 sequence (DNA): TGTGCCAGCAGTTTCCTCTCTGGGGCCAACGTCCTGACTTTC. Residues: CASSFLSGANVLTF.

The V gene is TRBV7-9, the J gene TRBJ2-6; TRBD1 is a possible D gene (6 bases). Between the trimmed V and J ends, which lost 5 bases and 0 bases, there was a span of 17 bases. The V gene's germline CDR1 is SEHNR and CDR2 FQNEAQ (reference sequence). The CDR3 extends over 18 amino acids. CDR3 in DNA: TGTGCCAGCAGCCAGGGGACGGTGCGGGTCTCTGGGGCCAACGTCCTGACTTTC. Translated: CASSQGTVRVSGANVLTF.

V usage is TRBV5-1 and J usage is TRBJ1-2, with 8 bases fitting TRBD1. Trimming took 2 bases from V and 8 from J; bases not matched to a gene: 5. The germline V gene encodes CDR1 SGHRS and CDR2 YFSETQ. The CDR3 extends over 13 amino acids. The CDR3 spells CASSFLGQDGYTF. CDR3 nucleotide sequence: TGCGCCAGCAGCTTCCTGGGACAGGACGGCTACACCTTC. Combining the CDR3 with reference TRBV5-1 and TRBJ1-2 gives the whole variable domain KAGVTQTPRYLIKTRGQQVTLSCSPISGHRSVSWYQQTPGQGLQFLFEYFSETQRNKGNFPGRFSGRQFSNSRSEMNVSTLELGDSALYLCASSFLGQDGYTFGSGTRLTVV.

The CDR3 coding sequence is TGTGCCAGCACCACAGCGGGGGGTCGGTACGAGCAGTACTTC. Amino acid sequence: CASTTAGGRYEQYF. V and J are TRBV28 and TRBJ2-7; 9 nucleotides match TRBD2. The germline V gene encodes CDR1 MDHEN and CDR2 SYDVKM. This CDR3 has 14 residues. The J segment lost 4 bases and the V segment lost 7 bases, leaving 8 bases of the junction unmatched.

CDR3 DNA: TGTGCCAGTAGTATAGTTGCACAGGGATATGGCTACACCTTC. Translation: CASSIVAQGYGYTF. The chain combines TRBV19 with TRBJ1-2, with a tentative D call TRBD1 (6 bases). The CDR3 is made up of 14 amino acids. V was pared by 1 base and J by 5 bases, with 11 bases between. The germline gives CDR1 LNHDA, CDR2 SQIVND (reference sequence).

In this sample, this clone turned up a few times. J is TRBJ2-7 and V is TRBV6-5; 10 nucleotides agree with TRBD1. With V trimmed by 8 bases and J by 3 bases, 1 base remained unmatched. Germline values: CDR1 MNHEY, CDR2 SVGAGI. The CDR3 covers 12 residues. The CDR3, as DNA: TGTGCCAGCTGGGACAGGGGCTACGAGCAGTACTTC. The encoded protein is CASWDRGYEQYF.

The V call is TRBV6-1, the J call TRBJ1-1; D is perhaps TRBD1 (5 bases). Trimming stripped 3 bases from V and 4 bases from J, with 6 bases between. The CDR3 is made up of 12 amino acids. Germline lookup yields CDR1 MNHNS and CDR2 SASEGT. Here the CDR3 reads CASSDRGTEAFF. CDR3 coding DNA: TGTGCCAGCAGTGATAGGGGCACTGAAGCTTTCTTT.

The chain recombines TRBV24-1 with TRBJ2-5; 11 bases line up with TRBD1. This CDR3 comprises 16 residues. Trimming at V came to 4 bases and at J to 2 bases, leaving 5 bases not matched to a gene. Germline V lookup: CDR1 KGHDR, CDR2 SFDVKD. Here the CDR3 DNA reads TGTGCCACCAGTGACCGAGGGACAGGGGGACAAGAGACCCAGTACTTC. Translation: CATSDRGTGGQETQYF.

The chain carries TRBV27 and TRBJ2-7; 10 bases agree with TRBD2. The V gene end was trimmed by 2 bases and the J gene end by 6 bases; junction bases not matched to a gene: 4. CDR3 length: 14 residues. Germline V gene sequence: CDR1 MNHEY, CDR2 SMNVEV (reference sequence). The DNA of the CDR3 is TGTGCCAGCAGTTTAAAACTAGCGGGATCCGAGCAGTACTTC. This sequence encodes CASSLKLAGSEQYF.

The chain combines TRBV2 with TRBJ1-5; no clear D. The germline gives CDR1 SNHLY, CDR2 FYNNEI. The V end lost 3 bases, the J end lost 9 bases, and 9 bases lay between the germline ends. The CDR3 extends over 12 amino acids. CDR3 sequence: CASSETESPQHF. CDR3 coding DNA: TGTGCCAGCAGTGAGACGGAGTCGCCCCAGCATTTT.

V and J are TRBV18 and TRBJ1-5; no firm D call. Trimming removed 2 bases from V and 5 bases from J, with 13 bases in between. The CDR3 loop spans 15 amino acids. Germline values: CDR1 KGHSH, CDR2 LQKENI. CDR3 loop: CASSPFRGTDQPQHF. The CDR3 coding sequence is TGTGCCAGCTCACCATTCCGGGGTACGGATCAGCCCCAGCATTTT.